The 21 T cell receptor beta chains given below trace back to one sample, sequenced in a study of graft-versus-host responses after intestinal transplantation. Profiling relied on immunoSEQ multiplex PCR, and the TCRdb table lists in-frame clones only, not all of them. The table includes fewer than 90,000 clones, 94% detected once. These receptors have no identified antigens. This specimen was unstimulated CD4+ T cells sorted from spleen or lymph node cells, taken before transplant. All receptors come from a human donor who was the organ donor for an intestinal transplant.

The chain carries TRBV21-1 and TRBJ1-5; the D segment call TRBD1 is taken from the table without a DNA check. TRBV21-1 is flagged as a pseudogene. The CDR3 sequence is 20 residues long. The CDR3 reads CASSKGTGGDQTLSNQPQHF. The CDR3 DNA reads TGTGCCAGCAGCAAGGGGACAGGGGGCGATCAAACTTTAAGCAATCAGCCCCAGCATTTT.

This chain joins TRBV7-9 and TRBJ1-4; 8 bases are shared with TRBD1. Losses at the gene ends were 5 bases for V and 3 bases for J; bases not matched to a gene: 17. The CDR3 totals 19 residues. The germline gives CDR1 SEHNR, CDR2 FQNEAQ (reference sequence). CDR3 coding DNA: TGTGCCAGCAGCCATGGTGCAGGGGGCTCGCCGACCTCTAATGAAAAACTGTTTTTT. It encodes CASSHGAGGSPTSNEKLFF.

The chain has TRBV5-6 and TRBJ2-3; no clear D gene. V dropped 0 bases and J dropped 3 bases, with 5 bases sitting between them. The CDR3 contains 13 residues. Germline V gene lookup returns CDR1 SGHDT and CDR2 YYEEEE. The CDR3 is CASSLGPTDTQYF. DNA for the CDR3: TGTGCCAGCAGCTTGGGACCGACAGATACGCAGTATTTT.

The chain employs TRBV7-3 and TRBJ1-1; the match to TRBD1 covers 7 bases. The ends lost 5 bases at V and 0 bases at J; junction bases unmatched: 3. CDR1 and CDR2 (germline): SGHTA, FQGTGA. The CDR3 is 14 residues long. The CDR3 sequence is CASSPQGLNTEAFF. CDR3 DNA sequence: TGTGCCAGCAGCCCACAGGGGCTGAACACTGAAGCTTTCTTT.

V is TRBV28 and J is TRBJ2-1; no firm D call. The CDR3 totals 13 residues. V lost 3 bases to trimming and J lost 4 bases, with 7 bases between them. The V gene's germline CDR1 is MDHEN and CDR2 SYDVKM. The CDR3 here is CASSFPEYNEQFF. The CDR3, as DNA: TGTGCCAGCAGTTTCCCAGAATACAATGAGCAGTTCTTC.

This clone has a single count. The chain employs TRBV19 and TRBJ1-1, with 10 bases fitting TRBD1. The germline gives CDR1 LNHDA, CDR2 SQIVND (reference sequence). The CDR3 has 16 amino acids. V was clipped by 5 bases and J by 5 bases; unmatched bases: 11. This chain's CDR3 is CASSPARGDRGTEAFF. CDR3 nucleotides: TGTGCCAGTAGTCCGGCTCGAGGGGACAGGGGTACTGAAGCTTTCTTT. Together with reference TRBV19 and TRBJ1-1, the CDR3 gives the full variable domain: DGGITQSPKYLFRKEGQNVTLSCEQNLNHDAMYWYRQDPGQGLRLIYYSQIVNDFQKGDIAEGYSVSREKKESFPLTVTSAQKNPTAFYLCASSPARGDRGTEAFFGQGTRLTVV.

Only one count was recorded for this clone. The genes are TRBV28 and TRBJ1-3; D is ambiguous. The CDR3 is 16 residues long. The germline V gene has CDR1 MDHEN and CDR2 SYDVKM. The V gene lost 3 bases and the J gene lost 0 bases, with 12 bases spanning the gap. The CDR3 DNA follows: TGTGCCAGCAGTTTTGCTTCTGGGCTCTCTGGAAACACCATATATTTT. This sequence encodes CASSFASGLSGNTIYF. Filled out from reference TRBV28 and TRBJ1-3, the complete variable domain reads DVKVTQSSRYLVKRTGEKVFLECVQDMDHENMFWYRQDPGLGLRLIYFSYDVKMKEKGDIPEGYSVSREKKERFSLILESASTNQTSMYLCASSFASGLSGNTIYFGEGSWLTVV.

This sequence joins TRBV6-5 and TRBJ1-5; no definite D call. The CDR3 is 12 residues long. From germline, CDR1 is MNHEY and CDR2 SVGAGI. Trimming removed 6 bases from V and 3 bases from J, with 6 bases in between. The CDR3 here is CASSGDNQPQHF. The CDR3 nucleotides are TGTGCCAGCAGCGGGGACAATCAGCCCCAGCATTTT.

The table lists this clone with a few counts. The chain has TRBV7-8 and TRBJ1-1; perhaps TRBD1 as D (6 bases). Trimming shortened V by 7 bases and J by 11 bases, and 20 bases separated the two germline ends. This CDR3 spans 13 amino acids. Germline CDR1 and CDR2: SGHVS and FQNEAQ. CDR3 in amino acids: CASILRPGQGAFF. The CDR3, as DNA: TGTGCCAGCATTCTTAGACCGGGACAAGGGGCTTTCTTT.

This chain connects TRBV5-1 to TRBJ2-5; 7 bases agree with TRBD2. This CDR3 has 17 residues. Trimming took 3 bases from V and 2 from J; bases not matched to a gene: 13. The germline V gene encodes CDR1 SGHRS and CDR2 YFSETQ. The CDR3 here is CASSSGSAGSGQETQYF. CDR3 nucleotides: TGCGCCAGCAGCTCTGGGTCAGCGGGAAGTGGACAAGAGACCCAGTACTTC.

The chain joins TRBV13 to TRBJ1-2; TRBD1 matches 9 bases. Germline values: CDR1 PRHDT, CDR2 FYEKMQ (reference sequence). The J segment lost 4 bases and the V segment lost 0 bases, leaving 3 bases of the junction unmatched. The CDR3 runs 15 residues. This CDR3 reads CASSLGGTGLYGYTF. The CDR3 DNA sequence: TGTGCCAGCAGCTTAGGAGGGACAGGGCTCTATGGCTACACCTTC. Based on the CDR3 plus reference TRBV13 and TRBJ1-2, the full variable domain is AAGVIQSPRHLIKEKRETATLKCYPIPRHDTVYWYQQGPGQDPQFLISFYEKMQSDKGSIPDRFSAQQFSDYHSELNMSSLELGDSALYFCASSLGGTGLYGYTFGSGTRLTVV.

The DNA for the CDR3 is TGTGCCAGCAGCTTAAGGTCCCAAACTAGTACTGAAGCTTTCTTT. This gives the protein CASSLRSQTSTEAFF. V usage is TRBV7-8 and J usage is TRBJ1-1; D is ambiguous. Per germline, CDR1 SGHVS and CDR2 FQNEAQ. The CDR3 has 15 amino acids. V dropped 2 bases and J dropped 5 bases, with 15 bases sitting between them.

V and J are TRBV5-1 and TRBJ1-1, with D possibly being TRBD1 (5 bases). The CDR3 totals 14 residues. V lost 2 bases and J lost 3, with 11 bases in between. Germline assignment: CDR1 SGHRS and CDR2 YFSETQ. DNA of the CDR3: TGCGCCAGCAGCTTAGCCAGGGCTGACACTGAAGCTTTCTTT. It encodes CASSLARADTEAFF.

The chain has TRBV28 and TRBJ2-5; TRBD2 is a possible D gene (6 bases). Trimming removed 7 bases from V and 0 bases from J, with 18 bases in between. CDR3 length equals 16 residues. Germline V gives CDR1 MDHEN, CDR2 SYDVKM. As DNA, the CDR3 is TGTGCCAGCAAAGCGGGCGCTAGTATATACCAAGAGACCCAGTACTTC. Amino acids: CASKAGASIYQETQYF.

The chain carries TRBV7-6 and TRBJ1-4, with a weak D call TRBD1 (5 bases). Germline CDR1 reads SGHVS; CDR2 reads FNYEAQ. The CDR3 length is 19 residues. V dropped 2 bases and J dropped 0 bases, with 19 bases sitting between them. For the CDR3, the DNA is TGTGCCAGCAGCTTACAGGGCCGGTGGGGTTCAGCAACTAATGAAAAACTGTTTTTT. Translation gives CASSLQGRWGSATNEKLFF.

Only a few counts were recorded for this clone. This chain joins TRBV27 and TRBJ1-6; 7 nucleotides agree with TRBD1. Germline CDR1 is MNHEY and CDR2 is SMNVEV (reference sequence). The CDR3 runs 14 residues. The junction had 3 bases not matched to a gene; V was cut back by 3 bases and J by 7 bases. CDR3 sequence (DNA): TGTGCCAGCAGTTTTTCGACAGGGAATTCACCCCTCCACTTT. It is translated as CASSFSTGNSPLHF.

The chain combines TRBV28 with TRBJ1-5; D is ambiguous. The ends were cut back, 2 bases at V and 0 bases at J, with 20 bases in the middle. Germline assignment: CDR1 MDHEN and CDR2 SYDVKM. This CDR3 comprises 19 residues. Written as DNA, the CDR3 is TGTGCCAGCAGTTTAAATGCTGTGCGAAATAGGAATAGCAATCAGCCCCAGCATTTT. This encodes CASSLNAVRNRNSNQPQHF. Combining the CDR3 with reference TRBV28 and TRBJ1-5 gives the whole variable domain DVKVTQSSRYLVKRTGEKVFLECVQDMDHENMFWYRQDPGLGLRLIYFSYDVKMKEKGDIPEGYSVSREKKERFSLILESASTNQTSMYLCASSLNAVRNRNSNQPQHFGDGTRLSIL.

This chain connects TRBV7-6 to TRBJ2-4; TRBD2 aligns across 8 bases. V was pared by 1 base and J by 6 bases, with 2 bases of the junction left unmatched. Germline V gives CDR1 SGHVS, CDR2 FNYEAQ. There are 14 residues in the CDR3. The CDR3 region has the DNA TGTGCCAGCAGCTTAGGCACTAGCGGAAACATTCAGTACTTC. This gives the protein CASSLGTSGNIQYF. The full variable domain, completed using reference TRBV7-6 and TRBJ2-4, is GAGVSQSPRYKVTKRGQDVALRCDPISGHVSLYWYRQALGQGPEFLTYFNYEAQQDKSGLPNDRFSAERPEGSISTLTIQRTEQRDSAMYRCASSLGTSGNIQYFGAGTRLSVL.

V and J are TRBV2 and TRBJ2-7; D remains ambiguous. With 7 bases removed from V and 0 bases from J, the gap between germline ends came to 16 bases. Per the germline V gene, CDR1 is SNHLY and CDR2 is FYNNEI. The CDR3 is made up of 15 amino acids. The CDR3 region is CASTETSRNSYEQYF. Written as DNA, the CDR3 is TGTGCCAGCACCGAGACGAGCCGTAACTCCTACGAGCAGTACTTC.

This clone was counted a single time. This rearrangement joins TRBV5-1 to TRBJ1-1; 9 nucleotides agree with TRBD1. The CDR3 length is 14 residues. V lost 4 bases and J lost 11; bases outside the gene matches: 12. Germline CDR1 SGHRS, CDR2 YFSETQ. The CDR3 coding sequence is TGCGCCAGCAGCACGGGACAGGGCGGCGTTAGGGCTTTCTTT. Protein: CASSTGQGGVRAFF.

V gene TRBV4-1 combines with J gene TRBJ2-7; TRBD1 aligns across 8 bases. The V segment lost 3 bases and the J segment 2 bases; nucleotides outside the gene matches: 9. There are 16 residues in the CDR3. Germline loops: CDR1 MGHRA, CDR2 YSYEKL. The CDR3 sequence is CASSQGAGTGAYEQYF. CDR3 nucleotide sequence: TGCGCCAGCAGCCAGGGTGCCGGGACAGGAGCCTACGAGCAGTACTTC.